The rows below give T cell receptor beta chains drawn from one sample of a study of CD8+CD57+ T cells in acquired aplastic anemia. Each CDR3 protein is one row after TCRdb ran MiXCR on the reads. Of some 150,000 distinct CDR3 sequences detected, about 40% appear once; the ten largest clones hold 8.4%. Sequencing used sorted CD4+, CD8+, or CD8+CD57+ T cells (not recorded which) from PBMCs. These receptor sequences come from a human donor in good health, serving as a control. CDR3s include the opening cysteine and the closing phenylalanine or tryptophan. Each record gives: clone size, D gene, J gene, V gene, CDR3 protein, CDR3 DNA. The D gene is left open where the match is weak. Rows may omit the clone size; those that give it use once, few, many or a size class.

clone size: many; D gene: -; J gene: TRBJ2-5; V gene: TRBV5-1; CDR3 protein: CASSLSQRYTSRETQYF; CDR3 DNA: TGCGCCAGCAGCTTGTCACAGCGGTATACCTCCAGGGAGACCCAGTACTTC
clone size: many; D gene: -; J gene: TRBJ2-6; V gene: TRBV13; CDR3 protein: CASGRDPGANVLTF; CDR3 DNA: TGTGCCAGCGGAAGGGACCCTGGGGCCAACGTCCTGACTTTC
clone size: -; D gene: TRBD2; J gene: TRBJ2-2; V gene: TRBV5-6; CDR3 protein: CASSNGLASTGELFF; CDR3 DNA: TGTGCCAGCAGCAACGGACTAGCCAGCACCGGGGAGCTGTTTTTT
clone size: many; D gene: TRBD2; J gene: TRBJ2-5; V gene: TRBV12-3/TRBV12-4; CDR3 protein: CASRGGVPGVQETQYF; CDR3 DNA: TGTGCCAGCAGGGGAGGGGTTCCGGGGGTCCAAGAGACCCAGTACTTC
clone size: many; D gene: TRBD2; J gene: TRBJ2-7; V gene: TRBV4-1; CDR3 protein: CASSQVAGGQGEQYF; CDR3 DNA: TGTGCCAGCAGCCAAGTAGCGGGAGGACAAGGCGAGCAGTACTTC
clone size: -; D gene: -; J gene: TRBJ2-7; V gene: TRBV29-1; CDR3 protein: CSVEQTGGGEQYF; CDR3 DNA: TGCAGCGTCGAGCAGACAGGAGGGGGCGAGCAGTACTTC
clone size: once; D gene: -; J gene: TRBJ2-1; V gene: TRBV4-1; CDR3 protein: CASSQVDLVSYNEQFF; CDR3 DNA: TGCGCCAGCAGCCAAGTCGATTTGGTTTCCTACAATGAGCAGTTCTTC
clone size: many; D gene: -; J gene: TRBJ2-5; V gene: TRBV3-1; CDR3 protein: CASSQVARQETQYF; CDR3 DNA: TGTGCCAGCAGCCAAGTCGCTAGACAAGAGACCCAGTACTTC
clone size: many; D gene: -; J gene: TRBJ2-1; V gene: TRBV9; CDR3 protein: CASSVATLMSNGEQFF; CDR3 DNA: TGTGCCAGCAGCGTAGCTACGTTGATGTCTAACGGGGAGCAGTTCTTC
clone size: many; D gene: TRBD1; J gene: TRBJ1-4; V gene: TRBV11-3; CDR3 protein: CASRAGTENEKLFF; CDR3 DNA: TGTGCCAGCAGGGCCGGGACAGAGAATGAAAAACTGTTTTTT
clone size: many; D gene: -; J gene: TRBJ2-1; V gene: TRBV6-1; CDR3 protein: CASTGGDGSYNEQFF; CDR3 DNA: TGTGCCAGCACCGGCGGGGACGGATCCTACAATGAGCAGTTCTTC
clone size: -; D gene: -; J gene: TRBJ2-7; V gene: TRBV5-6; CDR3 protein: CAWNQSSYEQYF; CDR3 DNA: TGTGCCTGGAATCAGAGCTCCTACGAGCAGTACTTC
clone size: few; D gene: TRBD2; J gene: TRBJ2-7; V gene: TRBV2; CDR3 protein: CASSNLAGEAEQYF; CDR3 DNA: TGTGCCAGCAGTAACTTAGCGGGGGAGGCCGAGCAGTACTTC
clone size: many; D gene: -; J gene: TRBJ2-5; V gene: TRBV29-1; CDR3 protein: CSVAWETQYF; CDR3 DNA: TGCAGCGTTGCTTGGGAGACCCAGTACTTC
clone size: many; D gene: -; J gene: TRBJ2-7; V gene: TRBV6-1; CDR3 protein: CASSEALSTVYEQYF; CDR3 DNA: TGTGCCAGCAGTGAAGCGCTGTCGACAGTCTACGAGCAGTACTTC
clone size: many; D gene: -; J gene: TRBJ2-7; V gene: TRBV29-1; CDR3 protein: CSYRQSHYEQYF; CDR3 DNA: TGCAGCTACCGGCAGAGCCACTACGAGCAGTACTTC
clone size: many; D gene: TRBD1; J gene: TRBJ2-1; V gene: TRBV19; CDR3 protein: CASSPHLTGGLYNEQFF; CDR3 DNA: TGTGCCAGTAGTCCCCATCTTACAGGGGGTCTCTACAATGAGCAGTTCTTC
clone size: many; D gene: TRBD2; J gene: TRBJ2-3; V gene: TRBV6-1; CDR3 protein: CAGGLAGGTDTQYF; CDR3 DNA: TGTGCCGGTGGACTAGCGGGGGGCACAGATACGCAGTATTTT
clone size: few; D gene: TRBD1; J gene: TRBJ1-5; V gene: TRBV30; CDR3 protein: CAWSRDRVNQPQHF; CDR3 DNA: TGTGCCTGGAGCAGAGACAGGGTCAATCAGCCCCAGCATTTT
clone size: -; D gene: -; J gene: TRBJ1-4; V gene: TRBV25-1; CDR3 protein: CASSTKTRSGRYNEKLFF; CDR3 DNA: TGTGCCAGCAGCACCAAGACACGAAGCGGGAGGTACAATGAAAAACTGTTTTTT
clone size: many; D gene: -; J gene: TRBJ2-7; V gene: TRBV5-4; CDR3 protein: CASSLDSYYEQYF; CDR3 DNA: TGTGCCAGCAGCTTGGACAGCTATTACGAGCAGTACTTC
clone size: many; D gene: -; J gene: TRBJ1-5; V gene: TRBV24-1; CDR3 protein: CATSDGRLGPQHF; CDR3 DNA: TGTGCCACCAGTGACGGACGCTTAGGGCCCCAGCATTTT
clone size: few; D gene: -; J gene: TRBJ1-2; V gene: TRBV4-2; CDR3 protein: CASSQEDGHPYGYTF; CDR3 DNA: TGTGCCAGCAGCCAAGAAGATGGACACCCCTATGGCTACACCTTC
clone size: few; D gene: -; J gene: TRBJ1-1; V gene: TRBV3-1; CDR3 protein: CASSTRLVGDGGLNTEAFF; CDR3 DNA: TGTGCCAGCAGCACTCGCCTCGTAGGTGACGGTGGTTTGAACACTGAAGCTTTCTTT
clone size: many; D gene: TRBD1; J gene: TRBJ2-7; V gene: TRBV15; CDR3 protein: CATSSRDRVSKEQYF; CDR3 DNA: TGTGCCACCAGCAGCCGGGACAGGGTTTCAAAAGAGCAGTACTTC
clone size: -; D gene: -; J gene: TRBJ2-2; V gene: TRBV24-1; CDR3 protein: CATSDASDANTGELFF; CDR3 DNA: TGTGCCACCAGTGACGCGTCGGATGCGAACACCGGGGAGCTGTTTTTT
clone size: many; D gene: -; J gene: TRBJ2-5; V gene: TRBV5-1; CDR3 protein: CASSFGGSGGETQYF; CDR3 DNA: TGCGCCAGCAGCTTCGGCGGTTCTGGGGGAGAGACCCAGTACTTC
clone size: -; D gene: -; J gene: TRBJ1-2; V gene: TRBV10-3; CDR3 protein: CAISQQIPNYGFTF; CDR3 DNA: TGTGCCATCAGCCAACAGATTCCTAACTATGGCTTCACCTTC
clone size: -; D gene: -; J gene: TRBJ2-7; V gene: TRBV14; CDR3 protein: CASSQEQGNAGEQYF; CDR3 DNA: TGTGCCAGCAGCCAAGAGCAGGGCAATGCTGGCGAGCAGTACTTC
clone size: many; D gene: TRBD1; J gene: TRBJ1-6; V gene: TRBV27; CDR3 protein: CASSLSGDRGSPLHF; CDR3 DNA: TGTGCCAGCAGTTTATCGGGGGACAGAGGCTCACCCCTCCACTTT
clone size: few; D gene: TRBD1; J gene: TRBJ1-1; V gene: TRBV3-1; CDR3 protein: CASSPDRGRYTEAFF; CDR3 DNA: TGTGCCAGCAGCCCGGACAGGGGGCGGTACACTGAAGCTTTCTTT
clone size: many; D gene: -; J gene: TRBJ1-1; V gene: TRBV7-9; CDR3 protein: CASSLAQTNTEAFF; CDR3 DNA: TGTGCCAGCAGCTTAGCGCAAACGAACACTGAAGCTTTCTTT
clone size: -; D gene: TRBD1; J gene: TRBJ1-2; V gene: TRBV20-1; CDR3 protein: CSAVRGQVKGYTF; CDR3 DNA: TGCAGTGCTGTAAGGGGACAGGTTAAGGGCTACACCTTC
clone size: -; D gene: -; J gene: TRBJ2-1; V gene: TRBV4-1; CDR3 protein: CASRAPGRPRPCNEQFF; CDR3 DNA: TGCGCCAGCAGGGCTCCTGGACGCCCGCGGCCCTGCAATGAGCAGTTCTTC
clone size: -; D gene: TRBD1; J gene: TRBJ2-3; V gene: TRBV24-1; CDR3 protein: CATSDARQGGNAQYF; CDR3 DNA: TGTGCCACCAGTGACGCCCGACAGGGTGGGAATGCGCAGTATTTT
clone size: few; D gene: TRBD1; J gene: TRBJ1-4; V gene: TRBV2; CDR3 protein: CASRGQGGDEKLFF; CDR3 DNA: TGTGCCAGCAGAGGACAGGGTGGTGATGAAAAACTGTTTTTT
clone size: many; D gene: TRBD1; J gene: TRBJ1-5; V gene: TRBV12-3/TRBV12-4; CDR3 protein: CASRSGQGSNQPQHF; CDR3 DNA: TGTGCCAGCAGATCGGGACAGGGGAGCAATCAGCCCCAGCATTTT